These 26 T cell receptor beta chains came from one sample sequenced in a study of CD8+CD57+ T cells in acquired aplastic anemia. Genomic DNA constituted the template upon which TCR beta VDJ and CDR3 profiling was performed. TCRdb redid the calling of the reads with MiXCR, one entry per CDR3 protein. The profile shows about 200,000 distinct CDR3 sequences, 60% to 80% of them singletons. All patients picked for sequencing had shown, by flow cytometry, an expansion of CD8+CD57+ cells. Sequenced: sorted CD4+, CD8+, or CD8+CD57+ T cells (not recorded which) from PBMCs. The source of these receptors is a human donor with aplastic anemia.

This clonotype was seen more than once but under ten times. V is TRBV24-1 and J is TRBJ1-4; a weak D match, TRBD1 (5 bases). Germline-derived CDR1 and CDR2 are KGHDR and SFDVKD. V gave up 4 bases and J gave up 5 bases, with 13 bases separating them. CDR3 length: 15 amino acids. The CDR3 DNA reads as TGTGCCACCAGTGAGGGGACTGAATTCAATGAAAAACTGTTTTTT. Translated: CATSEGTEFNEKLFF.

A remark on this clonotype: At one of its ends the junction is not consistent with the germline gene, which may arise from a read error. The V call is TRBV11-2, the J call TRBJ2-1, with D maybe TRBD1 (6 bases). The V gene's germline CDR1 is SGHAT and CDR2 FQNNGV. There are 11 residues in the CDR3. The CDR3 nucleotides read TGTGCCAGCAGCTTAGAATCCGGGACATCCTTC. As protein: CASSLESGTSF.

About this clonotype: One junction end disagrees with the germline gene, perhaps due to a read error. This chain connects TRBV20-1 to TRBJ2-1; 8 nucleotides line up with TRBD2. Germline V gene sequence: CDR1 DFQATT, CDR2 SNEGSKA (reference sequence). This CDR3 is built from 11 residues. The chain's CDR3 is CSARLWGLVHF. CDR3 coding DNA: TGCAGTGCTAGACTCTGGGGACTAGTACACTTC.

The V and J genes are TRBV19 and TRBJ1-4, with D possibly TRBD1 on 5 matching bases. This CDR3 region has 16 residues. Trimming removed 5 bases from V and 6 bases from J, with 19 bases in between. In germline, CDR1 is LNHDA, CDR2 SQIVND (reference sequence). The chain's CDR3 is CASSPPGLGSYEKLFF. In DNA, the CDR3 is TGTGCCAGTAGTCCGCCGGGACTAGGTTCTTATGAAAAACTGTTTTTT.

Only a few counts were recorded for this clonotype. This rearrangement joins TRBV12-3 or TRBV12-4 to TRBJ1-1, with no clear D. CDR3 size: 13 residues. The V and J ends lost 2 bases and 4 bases respectively, with 8 bases between them. The CDR3 loop reads CASSLRESTEAFF. The CDR3 DNA reads TGTGCCAGCAGTTTACGAGAGAGCACTGAAGCTTTCTTT.

The sample holds a few counts of this clonotype. The V gene is TRBV24-1, the J gene TRBJ2-1; D is possibly TRBD1 or TRBD2 (6 bases each). Germline CDR1 and CDR2: KGHDR and SFDVKD. The length of the CDR3 is 15 residues. Trimming removed 5 bases from V and 7 bases from J, with 17 bases in between. The CDR3 region has the DNA TGTGCCACCAGTGTTGCCGGGGGCCCTTGGAATGAGCAGTTCTTC. Residues: CATSVAGGPWNEQFF.

The chain uses TRBV19 and TRBJ2-5; D remains ambiguous. The V end lost 8 bases, the J end lost 1 base, and 14 bases lay between the germline ends. The CDR3 contains 14 residues. Germline assignment: CDR1 LNHDA and CDR2 SQIVND (reference sequence). CDR3 protein: CASGSPWTQETQYF. DNA for the CDR3: TGTGCCAGTGGTTCCCCGTGGACCCAAGAGACCCAGTACTTC.

The chain links TRBV24-1 to TRBJ2-3, with a weak D call TRBD1 (6 bases). The CDR3 is 13 amino acids. Germline V gene lookup returns CDR1 KGHDR and CDR2 SFDVKD. V shed 5 bases and J shed 7 bases, with 12 bases lying between them. CDR3 nucleotides: TGTGCCACCAGTGGGACGGGACAACATACGCAGTATTTT. Protein: CATSGTGQHTQYF.

V gene TRBV2 combines with J gene TRBJ2-7; the D call may be TRBD1 or TRBD2 (5 bases each). V dropped 6 bases and J dropped 7 bases, with 16 bases sitting between them. The CDR3 is made up of 13 amino acids. Germline CDR1 is SNHLY and CDR2 is FYNNEI. CDR3 DNA: TGTGCCAGCAGGGGGGACGGGACGGGGGAGCAGTACTTC. Translated: CASRGDGTGEQYF. Looking up the rest from reference TRBV2 and TRBJ2-7 gives the full variable domain: EPEVTQTPSHQVTQMGQEVILRCVPISNHLYFYWYRQILGQKVEFLVSFYNNEISEKSEIFDDQFSVERPDGSNFTLKIRSTKLEDSAMYFCASRGDGTGEQYFGPGTRLTVT.

This clonotype was observed many times. The chain joins TRBV11-2 to TRBJ2-3; TRBD2 might be the D (6 bases). V was cut by 3 bases and J by 1 base, with 14 bases left in between. Germline V gene lookup returns CDR1 SGHAT and CDR2 FQNNGV. This CDR3 has 16 amino acids. In nucleotides, the CDR3 is TGTGCCAGCAGCTTCGTCCAGAAGCGGGGCACAGATACGCAGTATTTT. It encodes CASSFVQKRGTDTQYF.

V gene TRBV12-3 or TRBV12-4 combines with J gene TRBJ1-1; D may be TRBD1 (5 bases). V lost 7 bases and J 4 bases, leaving 13 bases between the germline ends. The CDR3 is 13 residues long. The CDR3 nucleotides read TGTGCCAGCACGGGGGGGGTGACCACTGAAGCTTTCTTT. Translated, it gives CASTGGVTTEAFF.

This clonotype has only one observation. This chain uses TRBV19 with TRBJ2-3, with 9 bases lining up with TRBD2. J gave up 0 bases and V 7 bases, and 5 bases lay outside the gene matches. Germline lookup yields CDR1 LNHDA and CDR2 SQIVND (reference sequence). The CDR3 length is 15 residues. The CDR3 nucleotides are TGTGCCAGTACGCAGACTAGCGGAAGCACAGATACGCAGTATTTT. This sequence encodes CASTQTSGSTDTQYF. Supplemented by reference TRBV19 and TRBJ2-3, the full variable domain reads DGGITQSPKYLFRKEGQNVTLSCEQNLNHDAMYWYRQDPGQGLRLIYYSQIVNDFQKGDIAEGYSVSREKKESFPLTVTSAQKNPTAFYLCASTQTSGSTDTQYFGPGTRLTVL.

The J gene is TRBJ2-3, the V gene TRBV19; maybe TRBD2 (7 bases). The CDR3 is 14 residues long. The germline gives CDR1 LNHDA, CDR2 SQIVND (reference sequence). V dropped 11 bases and J dropped 0 bases, with 15 bases sitting between them. The CDR3 DNA reads TGTGCCTCCCATTCGGGGGGCAGCACAGATACGCAGTATTTT. This gives the protein CASHSGGSTDTQYF.

V is TRBV19 and J is TRBJ1-5, with TRBD1 matching over 8 bases. Looked up from germline, CDR1 is LNHDA and CDR2 is SQIVND (reference sequence). The CDR3 runs to 15 residues. V trimming: 7 bases; J trimming: 4 bases; junction bases outside the gene matches: 9. CDR3 nucleotides: TGTGCCAGTACCCTCGGACAGGGCGTTAATCAGCCCCAGCATTTT. The encoded protein is CASTLGQGVNQPQHF.

CDR3 DNA sequence: TGTGCCAGCCATACCGGCAGGGTTGATGGCTACACCTTC. This encodes CASHTGRVDGYTF. This chain uses TRBV4-2 with TRBJ1-2, with D possibly TRBD1 on 5 matching bases. V lost 8 bases and J 6 bases, leaving 16 bases between the germline ends. Germline V lookup: CDR1 LGHNA, CDR2 YNFKEQ. The CDR3 is 13 residues long.

This clonotype has a count of ten or more. The V gene is TRBV6-1, the J gene TRBJ2-7; TRBD1 might be the D (6 bases). Trimming removed 4 bases from V and 4 bases from J, with 8 bases in between. The CDR3 totals 12 residues. Germline-derived CDR1 and CDR2 are MNHNS and SASEGT. The CDR3 region is CASSGTAYEQYF. CDR3 nucleotide sequence: TGTGCCAGCAGTGGGACAGCTTACGAGCAGTACTTC.

V usage is TRBV15 and J usage is TRBJ2-6; TRBD1 is a possible D gene (5 bases). Germline V gene data show CDR1 as LNHNV and CDR2 as YYDKDF (reference sequence). Trimming left V 2 bases short and J 8 bases short, with 10 bases between. This CDR3 has 14 amino acids. The CDR3 is CATSRRTGPNVLTF. CDR3 DNA sequence: TGTGCCACCAGCAGAAGAACAGGTCCCAACGTCCTGACTTTC.

V is TRBV9 and J is TRBJ1-3; no firm D call. The V and J ends lost 4 bases and 4 bases respectively, with 18 bases between them. Germline CDR1 reads SGDLS; CDR2 reads YYNGEE. CDR3 length equals 16 residues. For the CDR3, the DNA is TGTGCCAGCAGCTCTCAGATTAGGGAGCCAGGAAACACCATATATTTT. Protein product: CASSSQIREPGNTIYF.

This clonotype was found once. The V call is TRBV12-3 or TRBV12-4, the J call TRBJ1-1; D is perhaps TRBD1 (5 bases). The CDR3 runs to 16 residues. V lost 1 base and J 5 bases, leaving 17 bases between the germline ends. The DNA of the CDR3 is TGTGCCAGCAGTTTAGGGACTAGCGGGGGGGTTACTGAAGCTTTCTTT. It encodes CASSLGTSGGVTEAFF.

The CDR3 loop reads CASSSAALAGGPSDTQYF. The DNA for the CDR3 is TGTGCCAGCAGCTCGGCCGCTCTAGCGGGAGGGCCGTCAGATACGCAGTATTTT. This chain links TRBV7-9 with TRBJ2-3; the match to TRBD2 covers 12 bases. The junction had 12 bases not matched to a gene; V was cut back by 4 bases and J by 4 bases. The CDR3 covers 18 residues. The germline V gene has CDR1 SEHNR and CDR2 FQNEAQ (reference sequence).

This chain links TRBV10-3 with TRBJ1-2; 7 nucleotides agree with TRBD1. The CDR3 contains 15 residues. The junction had 8 bases not matched to a gene; V was cut back by 3 bases and J by 4 bases. The germline V gene has CDR1 ENHRY and CDR2 SYGVKD. The CDR3 sequence is CAISESGQLSYGYTF. The CDR3 DNA reads TGTGCCATCAGTGAATCGGGACAGCTTTCCTATGGCTACACCTTC.

This clonotype was picked up many times. The V and J genes are TRBV7-8 and TRBJ1-2; tentatively, D is TRBD1 (6 bases). The germline V and J ends were trimmed by 0 bases and 0 bases, with 14 bases remaining between them. The CDR3 runs 17 residues. Germline-derived CDR1 and CDR2 are SGHVS and FQNEAQ. CDR3 nucleotide sequence: TGTGCCAGCAGCTTAGCGGGGGGGCGCCCAACTAACTATGGCTACACCTTC. This gives the protein CASSLAGGRPTNYGYTF.

The chain recombines TRBV28 with TRBJ2-7, with D tentatively TRBD2 (6 bases). V lost 2 bases, J lost 7 bases, and 9 bases lay in between. Germline V gene sequence: CDR1 MDHEN, CDR2 SYDVKM. This CDR3 contains 12 residues. The CDR3, as DNA: TGTGCCAGCAGTTTACGTGGAGGGGAGCAGTACTTC. The encoded protein is CASSLRGGEQYF.

The V and J genes are TRBV7-9 and TRBJ1-1, with 10 nucleotides matching TRBD1. This CDR3 comprises 15 residues. The germline V gene has CDR1 SEHNR and CDR2 FQNEAQ (reference sequence). J gave up 4 bases and V 7 bases, and 9 bases lay outside the gene matches. CDR3 DNA sequence: TGTGCCAGCACCCTAGGACAGGGGGAGGCCACTGAAGCTTTCTTT. Translating gives CASTLGQGEATEAFF.

The rearrangement joins TRBV7-6 to TRBJ2-3; the match to TRBD2 covers 9 bases. Unmatched junction bases numbered 5, after V lost 1 base and J lost 3 bases. CDR1 is SGHVS, CDR2 FNYEAQ, per germline. The CDR3 length is 16 residues. As DNA, the CDR3 is TGTGCCAGCAGCTTAGGAGCTAGCGGGATGACAGATACGCAGTATTTT. It specifies CASSLGASGMTDTQYF. Full variable domain (remainder filled in from reference TRBV7-6 and TRBJ2-3): GAGVSQSPRYKVTKRGQDVALRCDPISGHVSLYWYRQALGQGPEFLTYFNYEAQQDKSGLPNDRFSAERPEGSISTLTIQRTEQRDSAMYRCASSLGASGMTDTQYFGPGTRLTVL.

CDR3 amino acids: CASSLAATPYYGYTF. The CDR3 DNA reads as TGTGCCAGCAGCTTAGCGGCGACACCCTACTATGGCTACACCTTC. The rearrangement uses TRBV7-9 and TRBJ1-2; D is unresolved. Trimming took off 0 bases at V and 3 bases at J, with 11 bases between the two ends. The CDR3 loop spans 15 amino acids. CDR1 is SEHNR, CDR2 FQNEAQ, per germline (reference sequence).